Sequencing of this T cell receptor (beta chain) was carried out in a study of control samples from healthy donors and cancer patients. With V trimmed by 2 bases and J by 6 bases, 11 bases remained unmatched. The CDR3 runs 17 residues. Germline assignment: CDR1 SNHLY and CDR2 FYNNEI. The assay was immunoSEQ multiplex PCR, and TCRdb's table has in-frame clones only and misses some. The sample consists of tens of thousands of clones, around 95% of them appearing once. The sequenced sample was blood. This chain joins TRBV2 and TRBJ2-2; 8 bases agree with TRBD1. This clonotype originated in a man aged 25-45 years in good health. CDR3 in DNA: TGTGCCAGCAGTGAAAGGACAGGGAGATACATTCCCGGGGAGCTGTTTTTT. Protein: CASSERTGRYIPGELFF.